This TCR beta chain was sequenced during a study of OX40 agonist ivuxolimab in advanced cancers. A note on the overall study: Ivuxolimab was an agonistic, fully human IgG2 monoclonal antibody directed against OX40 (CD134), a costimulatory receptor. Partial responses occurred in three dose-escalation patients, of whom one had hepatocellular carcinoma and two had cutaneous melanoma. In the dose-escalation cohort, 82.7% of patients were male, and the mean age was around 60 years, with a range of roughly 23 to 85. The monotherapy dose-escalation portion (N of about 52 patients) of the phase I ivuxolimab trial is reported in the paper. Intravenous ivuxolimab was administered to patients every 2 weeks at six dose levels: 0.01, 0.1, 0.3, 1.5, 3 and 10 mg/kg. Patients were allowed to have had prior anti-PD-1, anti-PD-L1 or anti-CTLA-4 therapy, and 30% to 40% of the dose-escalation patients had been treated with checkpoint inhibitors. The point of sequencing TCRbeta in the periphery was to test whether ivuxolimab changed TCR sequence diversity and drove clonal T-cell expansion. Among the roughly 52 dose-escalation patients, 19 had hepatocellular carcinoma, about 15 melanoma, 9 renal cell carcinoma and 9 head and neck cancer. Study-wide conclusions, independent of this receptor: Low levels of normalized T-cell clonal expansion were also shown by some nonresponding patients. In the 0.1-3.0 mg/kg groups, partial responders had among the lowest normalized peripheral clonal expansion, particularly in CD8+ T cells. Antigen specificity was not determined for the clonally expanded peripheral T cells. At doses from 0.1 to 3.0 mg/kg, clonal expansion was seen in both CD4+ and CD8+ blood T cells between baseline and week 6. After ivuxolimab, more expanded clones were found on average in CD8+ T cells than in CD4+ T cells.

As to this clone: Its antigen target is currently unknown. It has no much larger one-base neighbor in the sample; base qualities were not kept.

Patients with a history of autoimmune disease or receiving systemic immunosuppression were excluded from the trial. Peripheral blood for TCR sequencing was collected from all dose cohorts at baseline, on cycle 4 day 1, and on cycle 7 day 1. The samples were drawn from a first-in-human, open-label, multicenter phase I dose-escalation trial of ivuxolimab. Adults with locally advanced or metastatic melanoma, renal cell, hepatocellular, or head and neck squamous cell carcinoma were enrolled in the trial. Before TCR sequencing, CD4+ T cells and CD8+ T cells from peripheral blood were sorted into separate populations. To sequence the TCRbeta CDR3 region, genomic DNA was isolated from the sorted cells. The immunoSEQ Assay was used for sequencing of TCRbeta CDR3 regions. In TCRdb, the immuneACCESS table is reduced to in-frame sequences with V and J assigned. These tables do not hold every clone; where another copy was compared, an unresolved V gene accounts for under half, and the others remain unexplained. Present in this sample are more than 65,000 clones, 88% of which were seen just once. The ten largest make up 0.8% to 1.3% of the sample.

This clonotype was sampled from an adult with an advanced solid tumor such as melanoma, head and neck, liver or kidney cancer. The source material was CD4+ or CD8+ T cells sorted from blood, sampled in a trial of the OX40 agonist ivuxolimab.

DNA sequence: TGTGCCTCGACGGAGAGCAGCCGCCCGGAGTACTTC. Translated, this gives CASTESSRPEYF. The chain is made from TRBV5-5 and TRBJ2-7, with no confidently assigned D gene. V sheds 10 bases and J sheds 11 bases, leaving 22 bases between their ends. The CDR3 numbers 12 residues from cysteine through phenylalanine. Only CDR3 DNA is held: 36 bases, read in frame from base 1. Taken from the germline V gene (reference sequence), the CDR1 and CDR2 loops are SGHKS and YYEKEE.